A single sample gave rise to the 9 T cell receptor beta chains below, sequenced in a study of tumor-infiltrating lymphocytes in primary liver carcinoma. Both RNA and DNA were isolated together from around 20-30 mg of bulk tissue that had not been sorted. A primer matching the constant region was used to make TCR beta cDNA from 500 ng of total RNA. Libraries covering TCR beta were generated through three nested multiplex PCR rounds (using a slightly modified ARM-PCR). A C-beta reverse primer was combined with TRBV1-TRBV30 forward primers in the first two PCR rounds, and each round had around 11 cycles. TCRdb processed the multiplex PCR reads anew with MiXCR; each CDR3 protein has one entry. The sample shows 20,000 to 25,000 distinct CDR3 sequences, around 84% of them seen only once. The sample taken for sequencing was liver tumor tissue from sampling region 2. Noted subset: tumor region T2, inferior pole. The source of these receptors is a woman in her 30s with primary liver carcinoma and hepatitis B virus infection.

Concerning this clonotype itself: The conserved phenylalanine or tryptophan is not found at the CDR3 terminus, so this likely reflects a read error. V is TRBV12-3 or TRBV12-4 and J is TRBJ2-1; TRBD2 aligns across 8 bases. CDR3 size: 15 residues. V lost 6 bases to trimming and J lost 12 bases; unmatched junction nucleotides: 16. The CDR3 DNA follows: TGTGCCAGCAGCCTGTCCGGGACTAGTGGACTTGTGCAGTTCCTC. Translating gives CASSLSGTSGLVQFL.

The CDR3 sequence: CANTMTGFSGANVLTF. In DNA, the CDR3 is TGTGCCAATACCATGACGGGCTTCTCTGGGGCCAACGTCCTGACTTTC. J is TRBJ2-6 and V is TRBV5-8; D gene ambiguous. CDR3 length equals 16 residues. Germline CDR1 SGHTS, CDR2 YDEGEE. Deletions cut 9 bases from V and 0 bases from J, with 16 bases between.

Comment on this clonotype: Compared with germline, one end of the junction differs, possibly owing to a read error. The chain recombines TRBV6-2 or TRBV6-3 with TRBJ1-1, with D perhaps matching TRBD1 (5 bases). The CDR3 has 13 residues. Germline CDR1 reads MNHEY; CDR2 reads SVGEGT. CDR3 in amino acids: CASNYQGSTEASF. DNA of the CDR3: TGTGCCAGCAACTACCAGGGTTCGACTGAAGCCTCCTTT.

The CDR3: CASSFSGLAGVGEQYF. DNA for the CDR3: TGTGCCAGCAGTTTTTCGGGACTAGCAGGAGTTGGCGAGCAGTACTTC. The rearrangement joins TRBV28 to TRBJ2-7; the match to TRBD2 covers 9 bases. Trimming at V came to 3 bases and at J to 6 bases, leaving 12 bases not matched to a gene. The CDR3 runs to 16 residues. Germline assignment: CDR1 MDHEN and CDR2 SYDVKM. Looking up the rest from reference TRBV28 and TRBJ2-7 gives the full variable domain: DVKVTQSSRYLVKRTGEKVFLECVQDMDHENMFWYRQDPGLGLRLIYFSYDVKMKEKGDIPEGYSVSREKKERFSLILESASTNQTSMYLCASSFSGLAGVGEQYFGPGTRLTVT.

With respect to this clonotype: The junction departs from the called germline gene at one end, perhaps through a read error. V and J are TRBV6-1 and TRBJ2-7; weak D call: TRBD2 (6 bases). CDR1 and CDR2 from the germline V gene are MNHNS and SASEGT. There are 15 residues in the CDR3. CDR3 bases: TGTGCCAGCAGTGGGACTCTGGGAATAGGAGGGGAGCACTACTTC. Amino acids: CASSGTLGIGGEHYF.

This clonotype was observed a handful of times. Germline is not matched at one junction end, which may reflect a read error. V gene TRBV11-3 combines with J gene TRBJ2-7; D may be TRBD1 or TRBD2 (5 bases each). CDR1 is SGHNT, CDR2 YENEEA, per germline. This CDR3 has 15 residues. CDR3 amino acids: CASSLDRDLSYERYF. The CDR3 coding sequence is TGTGCCAGTAGCTTAGACCGGGACCTCTCCTACGAGCGGTACTTT.

The CDR3 region is CASTGTGDADEQFF. The CDR3 region has the DNA TGTGCCAGCACTGGGACAGGGGACGCGGATGAGCAGTTCTTC. V usage is TRBV10-3 and J usage is TRBJ2-1; 10 bases are a match to TRBD1. The CDR3 sequence is 14 residues long. The V and J ends lost 10 bases and 8 bases, in that order; junction bases with no gene match: 11. CDR1 is ENHRY, CDR2 SYGVKD, per germline.

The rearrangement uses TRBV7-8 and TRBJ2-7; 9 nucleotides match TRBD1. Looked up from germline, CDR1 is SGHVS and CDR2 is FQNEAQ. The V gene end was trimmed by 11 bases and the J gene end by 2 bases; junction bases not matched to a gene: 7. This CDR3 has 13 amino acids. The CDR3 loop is CAGGQGRTYEQYF. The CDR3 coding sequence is TGTGCCGGTGGACAGGGGCGCACCTACGAGCAGTACTTC.

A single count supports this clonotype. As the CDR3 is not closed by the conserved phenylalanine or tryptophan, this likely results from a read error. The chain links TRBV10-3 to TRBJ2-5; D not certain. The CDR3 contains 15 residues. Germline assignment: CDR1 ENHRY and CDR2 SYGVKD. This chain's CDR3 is CAISESDTRQETQYL. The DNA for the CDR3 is TGCGCCATCAGTGAGTCGGATACCAGACAAGAGACCCAGTACCTC.